Listed here are 29 T cell receptor beta chains from one sample, sequenced in a study of human T cells and chemical hapten exposure. Regarding time point: patch test 2, 6 weeks after DPC sensitization. Treatment indicated: therapeutic diphenylcyclopropenone sensitization with weekly scalp DPC. Each CDR3 protein is one row after TCRdb ran MiXCR on the RACE reads. The sample carries some 89,000 distinct CDR3 sequences, 9.5% to 13% recorded once. Sequencing used whole blood, obtained in connection with sensitization to the hapten diphenylcyclopropenone (DPC). The receptors here all came from a woman in her 30s with alopecia areata. Some clones in this sample may be carry-over from other donors' samples.

This clonotype was counted at least ten times. The V call is TRBV28, the J call TRBJ1-1; D uncertain. Trimming took off 6 bases at V and 0 bases at J, with 5 bases between the two ends. The germline V gene encodes CDR1 MDHEN and CDR2 SYDVKM. This CDR3 has 12 amino acids. The CDR3 loop reads CASSRMNTEAFF. CDR3 bases: TGTGCCAGCAGCCGTATGAACACTGAAGCTTTCTTT.

The chain recombines TRBV2 with TRBJ2-3; a possible D gene is TRBD1 (5 bases). Trimming removed 5 bases from V and 1 base from J, with 10 bases in between. Germline V lookup: CDR1 SNHLY, CDR2 FYNNEI. This CDR3 contains 14 residues. As DNA, the CDR3 is TGTGCCAGCAGTTCAGGGATTCGCACAGATACGCAGTATTTT. Translation: CASSSGIRTDTQYF.

This clonotype was detected ten times or more. The chain links TRBV6-2 or TRBV6-3 to TRBJ2-1, with D uncertain. Between the trimmed V and J ends, which lost 4 bases and 6 bases, there was a span of 10 bases. This CDR3 comprises 13 residues. Germline V CDR1 and CDR2: MNHEY, SVGEGT. Written as DNA, the CDR3 is TGTGCCAGCAGTTTCTATGGGGTCAATGAGCAGTTCTTC. Its protein product is CASSFYGVNEQFF.

The table lists this clonotype with a count of one. V usage is TRBV20-1 and J usage is TRBJ1-1, with D unclear. CDR1 and CDR2 (germline): DFQATT, SNEGSKA (reference sequence). V lost 6 bases and J lost 2, with 4 bases in between. CDR3 length equals 10 residues. CDR3 protein: CSARNTEAFF. Written as DNA, the CDR3 is TGCAGTGCGCGAAACACTGAAGCTTTCTTT.

This clonotype was observed many times. J is TRBJ2-3 and V is TRBV20-1, with 8 bases fitting TRBD2. The CDR3 covers 13 residues. V shed 4 bases, J shed 1 base, and the junction held 1 base outside the gene matches. Germline loops: CDR1 DFQATT, CDR2 SNEGSKA (reference sequence). The CDR3 region has the DNA TGCAGTGCTAAAGCGGGGGGCACAGATACGCAGTATTTT. This codes for CSAKAGGTDTQYF.

This clonotype was observed many times. The chain has TRBV7-6 and TRBJ1-1; TRBD1 is a possible D gene (6 bases). The CDR3 covers 12 residues. Germline V gene lookup returns CDR1 SGHVS and CDR2 FNYEAQ. Trimming took off 4 bases at V and 5 bases at J, with 8 bases between the two ends. CDR3 nucleotide sequence: TGTGCCAGCAGCTCGCAGGGGACTGAAGCTTTCTTT. As protein: CASSSQGTEAFF.

In this sample, this clonotype turned up many times. The chain uses TRBV18 and TRBJ2-7, with a weak D call TRBD2 (5 bases). Germline V CDR1 and CDR2: KGHSH, LQKENI. The CDR3 runs 13 residues. The ends were cut back, 7 bases at V and 5 bases at J, with 15 bases in the middle. Written as DNA, the CDR3 is TGTGCCAGCTGCAGGACCGGGGTTAACGAGCAGTACTTC. Amino acid sequence: CASCRTGVNEQYF.

This clonotype was observed a handful of times. The chain uses TRBV29-1 and TRBJ1-1; D remains ambiguous. Trimming took off 7 bases at V and 1 base at J, with 7 bases between the two ends. The CDR3 extends over 11 amino acids. Germline V gene lookup returns CDR1 SQVTM and CDR2 ANQGSEA. The CDR3 spells CSARSNTEAFF. For the CDR3, the DNA is TGCAGCGCTAGATCGAACACTGAAGCTTTCTTT.

Only a few counts were recorded for this clonotype. The chain joins TRBV7-9 to TRBJ2-3; the D is unclear. Germline values: CDR1 SEHNR, CDR2 FQNEAQ (reference sequence). The CDR3 is made up of 12 amino acids. Trimming shortened V by 5 bases and J by 4 bases, and 7 bases separated the two germline ends. The CDR3 sequence is CASSPVSDTQYF. The DNA for the CDR3 is TGTGCCAGCAGCCCCGTTTCAGATACGCAGTATTTT.

This clonotype was detected many times. The gene calls are TRBV21-1 and TRBJ2-5; the listed D gene, TRBD1, was not tested against the DNA. TRBV21-1 is described as a pseudogene. This CDR3 has 16 residues. The chain's CDR3 is CARTMRATTLQETQYF. For the CDR3, the DNA is TGTGCCAGGACGATGCGGGCGACGACCCTTCAAGAGACCCAGTACTTC.

This clonotype showed up just a few times. This chain joins TRBV29-1 and TRBJ2-2; D is perhaps TRBD1 (6 bases). The ends were cut back, 4 bases at V and 6 bases at J, with 9 bases in the middle. The CDR3 is 12 residues long. Germline V gene sequence: CDR1 SQVTM, CDR2 ANQGSEA. The CDR3 region is CSVAWGPGELFF. The CDR3, as DNA: TGCAGCGTTGCATGGGGGCCCGGGGAGCTGTTTTTT.

This sequence joins TRBV12-3 or TRBV12-4 and TRBJ1-1; D not certain. V was trimmed by 3 bases and J by 4 bases, leaving 15 bases between them. CDR3 length: 15 residues. As DNA, the CDR3 is TGTGCCAGCAGTTTTCTAATAGGGTCTGTCACTGAAGCTTTCTTT. It translates to CASSFLIGSVTEAFF.

The V and J genes are TRBV27 and TRBJ2-2, with 7 nucleotides matching TRBD1. The CDR3 sequence is 15 residues long. V dropped 1 base and J dropped 6; count of bases not matched to a gene: 5. Germline CDR1 and CDR2: MNHEY and SMNVEV (reference sequence). The CDR3 DNA reads as TGTGCCAGCAGTTTATTAGGGGGCTCTCCCGGGGAGCTGTTTTTT. Its translation is CASSLLGGSPGELFF.

This clonotype has at least ten counts. V gene TRBV6-5 combines with J gene TRBJ2-3; 7 bases map to TRBD2. Germline V CDR1 and CDR2: MNHEY, SVGAGI. With 3 bases clipped from V and 1 base from J, the junction kept 4 bases outside the gene matches. The CDR3 has 15 residues. CDR3 amino acids: CASSYVGGGTDTQYF. The CDR3 coding sequence is TGTGCCAGCAGTTATGTGGGGGGGGGCACAGATACGCAGTATTTT.

This clonotype has just a few counts. The chain employs TRBV29-1 and TRBJ1-4; maybe TRBD1 (6 bases). Trimming pared 4 bases from V and 4 bases from J, leaving 13 bases between. CDR1 is SQVTM, CDR2 ANQGSEA, per germline. The CDR3 length is 14 residues. The CDR3 bases are TGCAGCGTTGGGGGGGGCAGGAGTAATGAAAAACTGTTTTTT. This sequence encodes CSVGGGRSNEKLFF. The complete variable domain, with remaining parts taken from reference TRBV29-1 and TRBJ1-4, reads SAVISQKPSRDICQRGTSLTIQCQVDSQVTMMFWYRQQPGQSLTLIATANQGSEATYESGFVIDKFPISRPNLTFSTLTVSNMSPEDSSIYLCSVGGGRSNEKLFFGSGTQLSVL.

The genes are TRBV28 and TRBJ2-7; weak D call: TRBD1 (6 bases). This CDR3 has 13 amino acids. Germline V gene data show CDR1 as MDHEN and CDR2 as SYDVKM. V was pared by 7 bases and J by 5 bases, with 15 bases between. The CDR3 DNA reads as TGTGCCAGCAACCGCCAGGGGAGCGACGAGCAGTACTTC. Protein: CASNRQGSDEQYF.

The table lists this clonotype with many counts. This chain joins TRBV5-6 and TRBJ2-7; 9 bases align to TRBD1. This CDR3 contains 15 residues. Germline trimming cut 4 bases from V and 6 bases from J; bases unmatched to any gene: 11. The germline CDR1 and CDR2 sequences are SGHDT and YYEEEE. The CDR3 spells CASSPWIGTGPEQYF. CDR3 nucleotides: TGTGCCAGCAGCCCCTGGATCGGGACAGGGCCCGAGCAGTACTTC.

The V and J genes are TRBV7-9 and TRBJ2-2; D is unresolved. This CDR3 comprises 14 residues. Deletions cut 5 bases from V and 7 bases from J, with 14 bases between. Germline assignment: CDR1 SEHNR and CDR2 FQNEAQ (reference sequence). CDR3 sequence reads: CASSMVTSDGELFF. The DNA of the CDR3 is TGTGCCAGCAGCATGGTCACCTCGGACGGGGAGCTGTTTTTT.

Only a few counts were recorded for this clonotype. V and J are TRBV4-3 and TRBJ2-7, with TRBD2 matching over 11 bases. CDR1 is LGHNA and CDR2 is YSLEER in the germline V gene. The ends lost 0 bases at V and 2 bases at J; junction bases unmatched: 3. CDR3 size: 16 residues. DNA for the CDR3: TGCGCCAGCAGCCAAGATTTGACTAGCGGGACCTACGAGCAGTACTTC. It codes for CASSQDLTSGTYEQYF.

This clonotype occurred many times. V is TRBV7-9 and J is TRBJ2-1; D gene ambiguous. Germline V gene data show CDR1 as SEHNR and CDR2 as FQNEAQ (reference sequence). The CDR3 is 14 amino acids. V was clipped by 4 bases and J by 4 bases, with 11 bases between them. The CDR3 loop reads CASSSAPQYNEQFF. The CDR3, as DNA: TGTGCCAGCAGCTCCGCTCCCCAGTACAATGAGCAGTTCTTC.

This chain links TRBV6-2 or TRBV6-3 with TRBJ2-1; unclear D gene. The CDR3 has 13 amino acids. With 0 bases removed from V and 10 bases from J, the gap between germline ends came to 10 bases. Germline V gene data show CDR1 as MNHEY and CDR2 as SVGEGT. The DNA for the CDR3 is TGTGCCAGCAGTTACTCGTTCCCGCCCGAGCAGTTCTTC. It codes for CASSYSFPPEQFF.

The chain couples TRBV5-1 to TRBJ2-1; 16 nucleotides match TRBD2. The CDR3 extends over 17 amino acids. Germline loops: CDR1 SGHRS, CDR2 YFSETQ. Germline trimming cut 4 bases from V and 7 bases from J; bases unmatched to any gene: 8. CDR3 DNA sequence: TGCGCCAGCAGCACGGGACTAGCGGGAGGGCCAGGGAATGAGCAGTTCTTC. Translating gives CASSTGLAGGPGNEQFF.

This clonotype was detected many times. The chain links TRBV2 to TRBJ2-5, with D hard to call. V lost 5 bases to trimming and J lost 0 bases, with 7 bases between them. Germline CDR1 reads SNHLY; CDR2 reads FYNNEI. The CDR3 contains 13 residues. DNA of the CDR3: TGTGCCAGCAGTAGAAGTAACCAAGAGACCCAGTACTTC. Protein product: CASSRSNQETQYF.

Ten or more counts support this clonotype. The V and J genes are TRBV7-2 and TRBJ2-2, with 10 positions matching TRBD1. Losses at the gene ends were 3 bases for V and 5 bases for J; bases not matched to a gene: 3. This CDR3 is 15 amino acids long. Germline CDR1 and CDR2: SGHTA and FQGNSA. CDR3 nucleotides: TGTGCCAGCAGCTTCGACAGGGGGCGAACCGGGGAGCTGTTTTTT. This gives the protein CASSFDRGRTGELFF.

This clonotype was counted many times. The V and J genes are TRBV6-2 or TRBV6-3 and TRBJ2-4, with 10 nucleotides matching TRBD1. With V trimmed by 4 bases and J by 7 bases, 4 bases remained unmatched. This CDR3 has 14 amino acids. CDR1 is MNHEY and CDR2 is SVGEGT in the germline V gene. The CDR3 is CASSLTGGLNIQYF. CDR3 nucleotide sequence: TGTGCCAGCAGTTTGACAGGGGGCCTGAACATTCAGTACTTC.

V usage is TRBV20-1 and J usage is TRBJ2-1, with 12 bases aligning to TRBD2. This CDR3 has 15 amino acids. V lost 5 bases, J lost 5 bases, and 7 bases stayed unmatched. Germline values: CDR1 DFQATT, CDR2 SNEGSKA (reference sequence). In nucleotides, the CDR3 is TGCAGTGCTGCCCCGACTAGCGGGGGTAACAATGAGCAGTTCTTC. It is translated as CSAAPTSGGNNEQFF.

This clonotype was observed once. This may come from a read error, since a much larger clone is one base off. The chain carries TRBV5-1 and TRBJ2-2, with 7 bases fitting TRBD1. With 3 bases clipped from V and 0 bases from J, the junction kept 5 bases outside the gene matches. The CDR3 is made up of 16 amino acids. Germline V gene lookup returns CDR1 SGHRS and CDR2 YFSETQ. CDR3 amino acids: CASSSAGTANTGELFF. The CDR3 nucleotides are TGCGCCAGCAGCTCGGCCGGGACAGCGAACACCGGGGAGCTGTTTTTT.

The gene calls are TRBV2 and TRBJ2-6, with 10 nucleotides matching TRBD1. The CDR3 extends over 17 amino acids. The germline CDR1 and CDR2 sequences are SNHLY and FYNNEI. The junction had 7 bases not matched to a gene; V was cut back by 5 bases and J by 3 bases. The CDR3 region is CASSRDRGSFGANVLTF. The CDR3 DNA reads TGTGCCAGCAGTCGGGACAGGGGCTCCTTTGGGGCCAACGTCCTGACTTTC.

This clonotype has ten or more counts. The chain has TRBV29-1 and TRBJ1-1, with D unclear. V was trimmed by 3 bases and J by 6 bases, leaving 11 bases between them. The length of the CDR3 is 12 residues. Germline V gene sequence: CDR1 SQVTM, CDR2 ANQGSEA. CDR3 amino acids: CSVEGGRAEAFF. The CDR3 DNA follows: TGCAGCGTTGAGGGCGGGCGGGCTGAAGCTTTCTTT.